This record concerns one TCR beta chain sequence. These data belong to a study of control samples from healthy donors and cancer patients. Assay used: immunoSEQ multiplex PCR; TCRdb lists only in-frame clones, some missing. The sample holds approximately 110,000 clones, 90% seen once. The CDR3 loop spans 15 amino acids. V shed 5 bases and J shed 10 bases, with 18 bases lying between them. Germline CDR1 MNHEY, CDR2 SVGEGT. This chain joins TRBV6-2 or TRBV6-3 and TRBJ1-6; a weak D match, TRBD1 (5 bases). Sequencing was done on a sample of blood. The source of this sequence is a human donor in good health. The donor label of this sample is uncertain. The CDR3 nucleotides are TGTGCCAGCAGTATAAACGGGGACCGCGGGTCACCCCTCCACTTT. The encoded protein is CASSINGDRGSPLHF.